A single sample is the source of the 8 T cell receptor beta chains below, sequenced in a study of CD8+CD57+ T cells in acquired aplastic anemia. Genomic DNA templated the TCR beta VDJ and CDR3 profiling. From the reads, TCRdb called clonotypes with MiXCR, one entry per CDR3 protein. The repertoire has 400,000 to 500,000 distinct CDR3 sequences, under 80% of them found once; the top ten carry under 4.5%. The sequencing sample was made of sorted CD4+, CD8+, or CD8+CD57+ T cells (not recorded which) from PBMCs. The receptors come from a human donor in good health, serving as a control.

Worth noting for this clonotype: At one boundary the junction diverges from the germline segment, which might be a read error. The V call is TRBV7-9, the J call TRBJ2-7; TRBD1 aligns across 11 bases. This CDR3 region has 14 residues. Germline CDR1 reads SEHNR; CDR2 reads FQNEAQ (reference sequence). CDR3 region: CASSLGDRGNSPLF. DNA for the CDR3: TGTGCCAGCAGCTTAGGGGACAGGGGGAATTCACCCCTCTTC.

The chain joins TRBV7-2 to TRBJ2-5; D remains ambiguous. The CDR3 runs 16 residues. Germline V gene lookup returns CDR1 SGHTA and CDR2 FQGNSA. Trimming removed 3 bases at V and 10 bases at J, with 24 bases between. The CDR3 DNA reads as TGTGCCAGCAGCTTGAACGGGCTGGAAGAGTCCCAGTACCAGTACTTC. Encoded protein: CASSLNGLEESQYQYF.

This clonotype has just a few counts. The chain couples TRBV24-1 to TRBJ2-5, with D uncertain. Trimming removed 4 bases at V and 3 bases at J, with 14 bases between. There are 15 residues in the CDR3. Germline CDR1 is KGHDR and CDR2 is SFDVKD. The DNA of the CDR3 is TGTGCCACCAGTGACGAGAGATACAGAAAAGAGACCCAGTACTTC. Translating it yields CATSDERYRKETQYF.

The chain combines TRBV7-6 with TRBJ1-3; D is ambiguous. Between the trimmed V and J ends, which lost 3 bases and 2 bases, there was a span of 14 bases. There are 16 residues in the CDR3. Germline V gene sequence: CDR1 SGHVS, CDR2 FNYEAQ. The CDR3 region has the DNA TGTGCCAGCAGCTTCCGTGGAGGGAGACCTGGAAACACCATATATTTT. Translated, it gives CASSFRGGRPGNTIYF.

The chain couples TRBV15 to TRBJ2-3; 9 positions agree with TRBD1. Trimming took 5 bases from V and 4 from J; bases not matched to a gene: 4. The CDR3 consists of 14 residues. Germline CDR1 reads LNHNV; CDR2 reads YYDKDF (reference sequence). CDR3 residues: CATSGRQGADTQYF. In DNA form, the CDR3 reads TGTGCCACCAGCGGCCGACAGGGGGCAGATACGCAGTATTTT.

This clonotype was detected ten times or more. This rearrangement joins TRBV12-3 or TRBV12-4 to TRBJ1-4, with a tentative D call TRBD1 (5 bases). V lost 6 bases to trimming and J lost 0 bases, with 8 bases between them. The CDR3 covers 14 residues. CDR3 nucleotides: TGTGCCAGCAGGGGACTCACAACTAATGAAAAACTGTTTTTT. Encoded protein: CASRGLTTNEKLFF.

Concerning this clonotype: At one of its ends the junction is not consistent with the germline gene, which may arise from a read error. The chain recombines TRBV29-1 with TRBJ1-1; 9 bases fit TRBD1. Germline V gene data show CDR1 as SQVTM and CDR2 as ANQGSEA. The CDR3 consists of 13 residues. CDR3 residues: CSVGGTGNTEAFF. The CDR3 DNA is TGCAGCGTGGGCGGGACAGGGAACACCGAAGCTTTCTTT.

This clonotype has just one count. The chain has TRBV11-2 and TRBJ2-5; no reliable D call. The V end lost 3 bases, the J end lost 2 bases, and 7 bases lay between the germline ends. CDR3 length: 13 residues. Germline V gene lookup returns CDR1 SGHAT and CDR2 FQNNGV. The CDR3 loop is CASSLWKQETQYF. CDR3 in DNA: TGTGCCAGCAGCTTGTGGAAACAAGAGACCCAGTACTTC.